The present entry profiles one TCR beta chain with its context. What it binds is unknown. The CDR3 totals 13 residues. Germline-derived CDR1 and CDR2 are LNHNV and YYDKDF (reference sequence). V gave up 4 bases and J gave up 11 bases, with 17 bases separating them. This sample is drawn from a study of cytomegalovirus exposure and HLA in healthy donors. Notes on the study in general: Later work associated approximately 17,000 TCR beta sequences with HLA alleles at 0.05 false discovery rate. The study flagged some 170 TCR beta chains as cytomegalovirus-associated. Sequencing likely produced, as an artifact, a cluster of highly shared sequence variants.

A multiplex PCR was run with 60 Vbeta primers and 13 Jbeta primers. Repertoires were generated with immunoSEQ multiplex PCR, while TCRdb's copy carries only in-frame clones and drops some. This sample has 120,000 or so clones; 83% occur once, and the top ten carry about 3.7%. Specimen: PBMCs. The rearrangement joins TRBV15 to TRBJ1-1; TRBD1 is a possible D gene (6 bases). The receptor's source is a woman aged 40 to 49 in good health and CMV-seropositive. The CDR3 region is CATSMRTGREAFF. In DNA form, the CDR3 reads TGTGCCACCAGCATGCGCACAGGGAGGGAGGCTTTCTTT.